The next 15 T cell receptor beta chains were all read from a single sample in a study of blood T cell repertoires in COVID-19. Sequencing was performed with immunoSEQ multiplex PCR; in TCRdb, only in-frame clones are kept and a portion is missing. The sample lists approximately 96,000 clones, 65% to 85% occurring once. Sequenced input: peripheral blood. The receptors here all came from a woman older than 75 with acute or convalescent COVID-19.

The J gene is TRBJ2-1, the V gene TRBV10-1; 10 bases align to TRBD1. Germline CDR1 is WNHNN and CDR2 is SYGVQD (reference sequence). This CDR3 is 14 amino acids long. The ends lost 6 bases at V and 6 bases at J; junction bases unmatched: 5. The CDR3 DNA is TGCGCCAGCAGCGACAGGGGGCTGGTCAATGAGCAGTTCTTC. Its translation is CASSDRGLVNEQFF.

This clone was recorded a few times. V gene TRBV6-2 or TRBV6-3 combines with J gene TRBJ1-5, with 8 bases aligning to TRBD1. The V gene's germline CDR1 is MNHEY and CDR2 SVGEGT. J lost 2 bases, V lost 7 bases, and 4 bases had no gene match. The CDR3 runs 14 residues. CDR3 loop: CASTPTGGNQPQHF. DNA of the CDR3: TGTGCCAGCACCCCGACAGGGGGCAATCAGCCCCAGCATTTT.

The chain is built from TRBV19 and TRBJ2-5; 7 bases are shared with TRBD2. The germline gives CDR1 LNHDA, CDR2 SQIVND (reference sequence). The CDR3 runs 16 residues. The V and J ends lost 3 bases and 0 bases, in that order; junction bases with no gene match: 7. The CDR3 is CASSMGGSGYQETQYF. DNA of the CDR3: TGTGCCAGTAGTATGGGCGGGAGCGGGTACCAAGAGACCCAGTACTTC.

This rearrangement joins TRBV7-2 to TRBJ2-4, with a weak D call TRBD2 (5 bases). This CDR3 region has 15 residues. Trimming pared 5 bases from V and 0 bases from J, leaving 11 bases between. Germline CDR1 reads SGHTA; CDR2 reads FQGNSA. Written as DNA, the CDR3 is TGTGCCAGCAGCGCCCCCGGGATAGCCAAAAACATTCAGTACTTC. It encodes CASSAPGIAKNIQYF.

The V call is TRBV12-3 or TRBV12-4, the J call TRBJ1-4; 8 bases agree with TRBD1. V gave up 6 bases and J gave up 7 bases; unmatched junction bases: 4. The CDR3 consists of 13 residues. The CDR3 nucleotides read TGTGCCAGCAGCCAGGGGGCGCCTGAAAAACTGTTTTTT. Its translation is CASSQGAPEKLFF.

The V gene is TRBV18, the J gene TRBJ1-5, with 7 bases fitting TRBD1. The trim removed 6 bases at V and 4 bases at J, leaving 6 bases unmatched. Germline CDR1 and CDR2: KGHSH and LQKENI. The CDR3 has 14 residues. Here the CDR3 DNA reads TGTGCCAGCTCTCAGGGGGGCCAAAATCAGCCCCAGCATTTT. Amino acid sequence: CASSQGGQNQPQHF.

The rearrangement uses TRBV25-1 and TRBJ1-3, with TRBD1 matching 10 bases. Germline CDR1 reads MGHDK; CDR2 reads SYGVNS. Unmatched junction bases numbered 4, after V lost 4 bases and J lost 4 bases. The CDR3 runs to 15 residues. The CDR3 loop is CASSGDRGSGNTIYF. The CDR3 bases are TGTGCCAGCAGTGGGGACAGGGGATCCGGAAACACCATATATTTT.

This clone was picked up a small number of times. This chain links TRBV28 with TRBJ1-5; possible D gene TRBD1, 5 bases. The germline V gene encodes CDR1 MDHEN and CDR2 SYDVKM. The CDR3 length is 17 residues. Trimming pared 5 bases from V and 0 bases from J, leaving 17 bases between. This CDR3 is CASSPGQRGYSNQPQHF. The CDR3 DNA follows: TGTGCCAGCAGTCCCGGACAAAGGGGATATAGCAATCAGCCCCAGCATTTT.

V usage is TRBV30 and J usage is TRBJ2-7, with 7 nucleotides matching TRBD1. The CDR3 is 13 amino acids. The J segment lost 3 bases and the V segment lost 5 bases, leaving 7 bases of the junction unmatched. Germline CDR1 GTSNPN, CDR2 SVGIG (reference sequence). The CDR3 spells CAWGGQTNYEQYF. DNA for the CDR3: TGTGCCTGGGGGGGACAGACGAACTACGAGCAGTACTTC.

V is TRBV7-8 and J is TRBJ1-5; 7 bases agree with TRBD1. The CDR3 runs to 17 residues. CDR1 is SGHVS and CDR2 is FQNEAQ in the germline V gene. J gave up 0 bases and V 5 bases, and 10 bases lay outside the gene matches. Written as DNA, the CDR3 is TGTGCCAGCAGCCTCCTGGACAGGCGGTATAGCAATCAGCCCCAGCATTTT. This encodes CASSLLDRRYSNQPQHF.

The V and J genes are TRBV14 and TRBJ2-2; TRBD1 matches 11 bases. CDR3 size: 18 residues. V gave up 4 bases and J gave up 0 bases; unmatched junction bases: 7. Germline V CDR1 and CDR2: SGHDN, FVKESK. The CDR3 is CASSPRRGQGANTGELFF. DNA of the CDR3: TGTGCCAGCAGCCCCCGGAGGGGACAGGGGGCGAACACCGGGGAGCTGTTTTTT.

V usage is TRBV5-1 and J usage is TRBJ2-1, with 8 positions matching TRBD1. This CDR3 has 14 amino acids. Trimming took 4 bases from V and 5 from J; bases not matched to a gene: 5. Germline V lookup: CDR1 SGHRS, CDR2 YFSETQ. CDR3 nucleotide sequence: TGCGCCAGCAGCCCCGGGACAGGTGACAATGAGCAGTTCTTC. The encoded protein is CASSPGTGDNEQFF.

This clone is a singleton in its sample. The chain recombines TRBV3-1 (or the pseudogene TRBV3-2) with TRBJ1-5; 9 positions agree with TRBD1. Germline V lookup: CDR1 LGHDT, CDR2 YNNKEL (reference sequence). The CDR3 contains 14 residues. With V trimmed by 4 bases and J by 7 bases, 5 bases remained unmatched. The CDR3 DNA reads TGTGCCAGCAGCCTACAGACAGGGGGGCAGCCCCAGCATTTT. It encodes CASSLQTGGQPQHF.

The CDR3 DNA is TGTGCCAGCATCAGCTCTGGAAACACCATATATTTT. This encodes CASISSGNTIYF. The chain joins TRBV27 to TRBJ1-3, with D uncertain. CDR1 and CDR2 from the germline V gene are MNHEY and SMNVEV (reference sequence). The CDR3 is 12 amino acids. The V and J ends lost 7 bases and 0 bases respectively, with 4 bases between them.

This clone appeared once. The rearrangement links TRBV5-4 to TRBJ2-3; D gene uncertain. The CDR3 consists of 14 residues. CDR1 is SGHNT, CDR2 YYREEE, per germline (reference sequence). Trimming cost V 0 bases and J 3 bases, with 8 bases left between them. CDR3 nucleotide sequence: TGTGCCAGCAGCTTGGCGGTGGAGACAGATACGCAGTATTTT. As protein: CASSLAVETDTQYF.